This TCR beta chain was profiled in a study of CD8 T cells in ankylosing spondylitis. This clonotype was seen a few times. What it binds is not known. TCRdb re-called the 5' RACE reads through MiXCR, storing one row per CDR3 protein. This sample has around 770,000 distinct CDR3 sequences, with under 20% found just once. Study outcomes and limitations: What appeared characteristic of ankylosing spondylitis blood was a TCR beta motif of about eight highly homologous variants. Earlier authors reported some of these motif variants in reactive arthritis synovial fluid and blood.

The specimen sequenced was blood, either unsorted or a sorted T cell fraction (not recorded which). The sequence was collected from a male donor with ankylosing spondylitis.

The CDR3 is CASSLMGSRGSNQPQHF. The CDR3 DNA follows: TGTGCCAGCAGTCTTATGGGGAGCCGGGGGAGCAATCAGCCCCAGCATTTT. The gene calls are TRBV12-3 or TRBV12-4 and TRBJ1-5, with D maybe TRBD1 (5 bases). The CDR3 has 17 residues. V lost 5 bases to trimming and J lost 1 base, with 18 bases between them.